These 11 T cell receptor beta chains originate from one sample sequenced in a study of T cells after yellow fever vaccination. TCRdb independently ran MiXCR on the 5' RACE reads; one entry per CDR3 protein. This sample yields 360,000 or so distinct CDR3 sequences, of which 11% are seen a single time; roughly 18% belongs to the top ten. The sequencing here drew on PBMCs, taken on the day of the first yellow fever vaccination. The source is a young man who received the YFV17D yellow fever vaccine.

The rearrangement uses TRBV20-1 and TRBJ2-7; D is perhaps TRBD1 (8 bases). Trimming cost V 2 bases and J 1 base, with 15 bases left between them. Germline assignment: CDR1 DFQATT and CDR2 SNEGSKA (reference sequence). The CDR3 has 15 residues. CDR3 sequence reads: CSARPYRGGSYEQYF. The CDR3, as DNA: TGCAGTGCTAGACCCTACAGGGGGGGATCCTACGAGCAGTACTTC.

The V gene is TRBV25-1, the J gene TRBJ1-2; 11 bases line up with TRBD1. Germline V gene data show CDR1 as MGHDK and CDR2 as SYGVNS. The CDR3 covers 14 residues. V shed 4 bases, J shed 2 bases, and the junction held 0 bases outside the gene matches. CDR3 in amino acids: CASSGDRGNYGYTF. CDR3 bases: TGTGCCAGCAGTGGGGACAGGGGGAACTATGGCTACACCTTC.

The rearrangement links TRBV21-1 to TRBJ1-5; TRBD1 is taken as the D call from the table, unchecked against the DNA. TRBV21-1 counts as a pseudogene. The CDR3 consists of 17 residues. The CDR3 loop is CASSKAGKGFSNQPQHF. DNA for the CDR3: TGTGCCAGCAGCAAAGCTGGGAAGGGCTTCAGCAATCAGCCCCAGCATTTT.

The chain carries TRBV5-1 and TRBJ2-5, with a possible D match to TRBD2 (6 bases). CDR1 is SGHRS, CDR2 YFSETQ, per germline. V lost 4 bases and J lost 0, with 16 bases in between. CDR3 length equals 16 residues. CDR3 bases: TGCGCCAGCAGCATCGTCGGGACTTCGTACCAAGAGACCCAGTACTTC. Its translation is CASSIVGTSYQETQYF.

This chain joins TRBV7-9 and TRBJ1-6, with D unresolved. Trimming removed 8 bases at V and 4 bases at J, with 12 bases between. The CDR3 covers 14 residues. Germline V gives CDR1 SEHNR, CDR2 FQNEAQ (reference sequence). The CDR3 loop is CASSGFGYNSPLHF. CDR3 sequence (DNA): TGTGCCAGCTCTGGGTTTGGATATAATTCACCCCTCCACTTT.

There are a few counts of this clonotype. The chain has TRBV7-2 and TRBJ2-7; 11 positions match TRBD2. This CDR3 has 19 amino acids. Looked up from germline, CDR1 is SGHTA and CDR2 is FQGNSA. V shed 0 bases, J shed 0 bases, and the junction held 10 bases outside the gene matches. In DNA, the CDR3 is TGTGCCAGCAGCTTAGCGCCCTCACCTCTAGCGGGGGGCTCCTACGAGCAGTACGTC. Encoded protein: CASSLAPSPLAGGSYEQYV.

CDR3 in DNA: TGCGCCAGCAGCCAAGATCCGAGCGGGGGGGCCTACGAGCAGTTCTTC. Translated: CASSQDPSGGAYEQFF. The chain has TRBV4-1 and TRBJ2-1, with TRBD2 matching 10 bases. V shed 0 bases, J shed 10 bases, and the junction held 9 bases outside the gene matches. Germline values: CDR1 MGHRA, CDR2 YSYEKL. The CDR3 spans 16 residues.

This clonotype has only a few counts. The chain recombines TRBV6-2 or TRBV6-3 with TRBJ2-2, with D unresolved. The germline V and J ends were trimmed by 2 bases and 3 bases, with 13 bases remaining between them. Germline assignment: CDR1 MNHEY and CDR2 SVGEGT. CDR3 length: 16 amino acids. The CDR3 DNA reads TGTGCCAGCAGTTACACCGGTTACGAGGACACCGGGGAGCTGTTTTTT. Translated, it gives CASSYTGYEDTGELFF.

This clonotype showed up many times. The chain employs TRBV7-9 and TRBJ2-1, with TRBD2 matching over 7 bases. V was clipped by 2 bases and J by 3 bases; unmatched bases: 7. The CDR3 contains 16 residues. The germline CDR1 and CDR2 sequences are SEHNR and FQNEAQ (reference sequence). The CDR3 sequence: CASSLWGGGLYNEQFF. For the CDR3, the DNA is TGTGCCAGCAGCTTATGGGGCGGGGGACTCTACAATGAGCAGTTCTTC.

This clonotype has just a few counts. The DNA of the CDR3 is TGTGCCAGCAGTCCGACAGGGGCCCTTTCACCCCTCCACTTT. This codes for CASSPTGALSPLHF. The chain joins TRBV12-3 or TRBV12-4 to TRBJ1-6; TRBD1 matches 8 bases. J gave up 9 bases and V 5 bases, and 6 bases lay outside the gene matches. The CDR3 is 14 amino acids.

CDR3 in amino acids: CASSLGPGLAKLEQFF. DNA of the CDR3: TGTGCCAGCAGCTTGGGGCCGGGACTAGCGAAGCTTGAGCAGTTCTTC. The V gene is TRBV5-8, the J gene TRBJ2-1, with 10 bases aligning to TRBD2. CDR3 size: 16 residues. V shed 0 bases and J 9 bases; nucleotides not matched to a gene: 9. Per germline, CDR1 SGHTS and CDR2 YDEGEE.